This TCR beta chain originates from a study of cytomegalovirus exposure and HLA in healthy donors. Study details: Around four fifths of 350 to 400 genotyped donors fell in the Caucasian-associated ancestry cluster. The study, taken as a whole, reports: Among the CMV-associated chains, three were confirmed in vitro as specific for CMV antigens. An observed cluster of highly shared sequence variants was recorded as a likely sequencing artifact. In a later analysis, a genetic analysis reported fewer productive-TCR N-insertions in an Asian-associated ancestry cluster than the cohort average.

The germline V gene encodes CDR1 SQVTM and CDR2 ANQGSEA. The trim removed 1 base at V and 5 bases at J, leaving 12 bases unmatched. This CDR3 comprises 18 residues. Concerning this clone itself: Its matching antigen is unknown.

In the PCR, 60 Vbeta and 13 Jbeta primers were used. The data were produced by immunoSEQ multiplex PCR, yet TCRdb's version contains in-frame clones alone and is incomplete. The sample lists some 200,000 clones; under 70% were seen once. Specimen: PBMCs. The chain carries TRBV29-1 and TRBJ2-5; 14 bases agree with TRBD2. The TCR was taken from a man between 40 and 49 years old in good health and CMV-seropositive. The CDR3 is CSVEVGLAGGWHKETQYF. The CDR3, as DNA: TGCAGCGTTGAAGTCGGACTAGCGGGGGGATGGCACAAGGAGACCCAGTACTTC.